The sequence of this TCR beta chain was determined in a study of cytomegalovirus exposure and HLA in healthy donors. About this clone: Its antigen is unknown. The junction differs from germline at one of its ends, possibly a read error.

The study's findings and limits: Among the CMV-associated chains, three were confirmed in vitro as specific for CMV antigens.

CDR3 length equals 14 residues. The V gene's germline CDR1 is SSHAT and CDR2 FNYEAQ (reference sequence). The PCR had 60 Vbeta and 13 Jbeta primers. Produced via immunoSEQ multiplex PCR; TCRdb's table is partial and in-frame only. The sample holds 150,000 or so clones, around 80% seen once. The sample comprised PBMCs. The chain links TRBV7-7 to TRBJ2-3; D is unresolved. This TCR was recovered from a male donor in good health and CMV-seropositive. CDR3 coding DNA: TGTGCTAGCAGCTTAACTCCGATAGCAGATACGCAGTATTTT. This translates into CASSLTPIADTQYF.